This T cell receptor (beta chain) is from a study of a mutant IDH1 vaccine in newly diagnosed glioma. Overall study: Treated patients, roughly 62% male and approximately 40% female, averaged roughly 43 years of age.

Per the germline V gene, CDR1 is SGHDN and CDR2 is FVKESK. CDR3 size: 14 residues. The ends were cut back, 4 bases at V and 0 bases at J, with 6 bases in the middle. Time point given: week 23, last vaccination. Topical imiquimod accompanied each vaccine dose, which consisted of 300 ug of mutant IDH1 20-mer peptide. Comments on this clone: Its target is not known.

The repertoire was sequenced with immunoSEQ multiplex PCR; TCRdb's copy has only in-frame clones and lacks some. The repertoire has roughly 60,000 clones, roughly 85% of them found once; the top ten carry roughly 4%. This receptor was taken from a man younger than 40 with glioma. The rearrangement joins TRBV14 to TRBJ2-2, with a tentative D call TRBD2 (6 bases). This sample comprised PBMCs, obtained from a glioma patient whose treatment included an IDH1 peptide vaccine. CDR3: CASSRGTNTGELFF. The CDR3 region has the DNA TGTGCCAGCAGCCGCGGGACGAACACCGGGGAGCTGTTTTTT.